Listed here are 21 T cell receptor beta chains from one sample, sequenced in a study of blood T cell repertoires in COVID-19. The data were produced by immunoSEQ multiplex PCR, yet TCRdb's version contains in-frame clones alone and is incomplete. The sample yields hundreds of thousands of clones, around 85% seen once. Sequences were obtained from peripheral blood. All receptors derive from a young woman with acute or convalescent COVID-19.

This chain links TRBV24-1 with TRBJ2-7; D is ambiguous. The CDR3 length is 12 residues. V was shortened by 9 bases and J by 2 bases, with 10 bases between the two germline ends. CDR1 is KGHDR, CDR2 SFDVKD, per germline. The CDR3 sequence: CATPPETYEQYF. DNA of the CDR3: TGTGCCACCCCACCAGAAACCTACGAGCAGTACTTC.

The chain employs TRBV3-1 (or the pseudogene TRBV3-2) and TRBJ2-3; a possible D gene is TRBD1 (5 bases). Trimming took 1 base from V and 4 from J, leaving 9 bases between them. There are 14 residues in the CDR3. Germline V gene sequence: CDR1 LGHDT, CDR2 YNNKEL (reference sequence). The CDR3 protein is CASSQGQGADTQYF. The CDR3, as DNA: TGTGCCAGCAGCCAAGGGCAGGGTGCAGATACGCAGTATTTT.

In regard to this clone: The sample has other DNA sequences that encode this CDR3 too. The V call is TRBV5-6, the J call TRBJ2-1, with 7 nucleotides matching TRBD1. Losses at the gene ends were 5 bases for V and 7 bases for J; bases not matched to a gene: 3. In germline, CDR1 is SGHDT, CDR2 YYEEEE. The CDR3 is made up of 12 amino acids. The chain's CDR3 is CASSSGGNEQFF. The CDR3 DNA follows: TGTGCCAGCAGTTCAGGGGGAAATGAGCAGTTCTTC.

The V gene is TRBV9, the J gene TRBJ1-5; 9 nucleotides align to TRBD1. CDR1 and CDR2 from the germline V gene are SGDLS and YYNGEE. This CDR3 is built from 15 residues. V dropped 2 bases and J dropped 4; count of bases not matched to a gene: 4. In DNA, the CDR3 is TGTGCCAGCAGCGTTTCCGGACAGGGGAATCAGCCCCAGCATTTT. Translated: CASSVSGQGNQPQHF.

This rearrangement joins TRBV7-9 to TRBJ2-5; 7 bases agree with TRBD1. The germline gives CDR1 SEHNR, CDR2 FQNEAQ (reference sequence). There are 12 residues in the CDR3. With 4 bases clipped from V and 5 bases from J, the junction kept 1 base outside the gene matches. The CDR3 sequence: CASSSRGETQYF. The CDR3 nucleotides read TGTGCCAGCAGCTCCAGGGGGGAGACCCAGTACTTC.

The V and J genes are TRBV10-3 and TRBJ2-7; weak D call: TRBD1 (5 bases). This CDR3 has 13 residues. Trimming took off 8 bases at V and 6 bases at J, with 17 bases between the two ends. Germline loops: CDR1 ENHRY, CDR2 SYGVKD. The CDR3 loop is CAIFARAVPEQYF. The CDR3 region has the DNA TGTGCCATCTTTGCCAGGGCAGTTCCCGAGCAGTACTTC.

The rearrangement links TRBV2 to TRBJ1-2, with TRBD1 matching 7 bases. Per the germline V gene, CDR1 is SNHLY and CDR2 is FYNNEI. The V gene end was trimmed by 6 bases and the J gene end by 9 bases; junction bases not matched to a gene: 7. This CDR3 comprises 12 residues. CDR3 coding DNA: TGTGCCAGCAGGGAGACAGGGAGGAGCTACACCTTC. Protein sequence: CASRETGRSYTF.

This chain joins TRBV5-8 and TRBJ1-5, with D perhaps matching TRBD1 (5 bases). This CDR3 has 14 residues. Germline V gene lookup returns CDR1 SGHTS and CDR2 YDEGEE. V shed 6 bases and J shed 6 bases, with 16 bases lying between them. CDR3 sequence (DNA): TGTGCCAGCAATATTGGGGGGATCACTCAGCCCCAGCATTTT. Its translation is CASNIGGITQPQHF.

This clone was counted between two and nine times. The chain is built from TRBV2 and TRBJ2-7; D is perhaps TRBD2 (5 bases). The CDR3 has 15 residues. The germline V and J ends were trimmed by 1 base and 0 bases, with 10 bases remaining between them. Looked up from germline, CDR1 is SNHLY and CDR2 is FYNNEI. The CDR3 protein is CASSEGLASSYEQYF. The CDR3 coding sequence is TGTGCCAGCAGTGAAGGGCTAGCCAGCTCCTACGAGCAGTACTTC.

The chain joins TRBV9 to TRBJ2-3, with TRBD1 matching 7 bases. The CDR3 runs to 18 residues. Germline values: CDR1 SGDLS, CDR2 YYNGEE. V was pared by 0 bases and J by 1 base, with 11 bases of the junction left unmatched. The DNA of the CDR3 is TGTGCCAGCAGCGTAGCGAAGGGGGCGGCGTTCGGCACAGATACGCAGTATTTT. It encodes CASSVAKGAAFGTDTQYF.

V usage is TRBV18 and J usage is TRBJ1-5, with 7 bases identical to TRBD1. The CDR3 is 15 residues long. The J segment lost 5 bases and the V segment lost 3 bases, leaving 7 bases of the junction unmatched. CDR1 is KGHSH and CDR2 is LQKENI in the germline V gene. The CDR3 DNA sequence: TGTGCCAGCTCACCCCGACAGGGTTCAGATCAGCCCCAGCATTTT. Amino acid sequence: CASSPRQGSDQPQHF.

The genes are TRBV10-3 and TRBJ1-2, with D perhaps TRBD1 (6 bases). V shed 3 bases and J shed 2 bases, with 13 bases lying between them. CDR1 is ENHRY and CDR2 is SYGVKD in the germline V gene. The CDR3 has 15 residues. The DNA of the CDR3 is TGTGCCATCAGTGATCCGGGACAAGGGAACTATGGCTACACCTTC. Translating it yields CAISDPGQGNYGYTF.

This sequence joins TRBV9 and TRBJ1-4; no firm D call. The V and J ends lost 3 bases and 0 bases respectively, with 12 bases between them. Per the germline V gene, CDR1 is SGDLS and CDR2 is YYNGEE. The CDR3 runs to 16 residues. As DNA, the CDR3 is TGTGCCAGCAGCGCCCAGACACGCGCAACTAATGAAAAACTGTTTTTT. Translation gives CASSAQTRATNEKLFF.

The chain joins TRBV14 to TRBJ2-5; D is unresolved. Trimming removed 0 bases from V and 6 bases from J, with 5 bases in between. Germline lookup yields CDR1 SGHDN and CDR2 FVKESK. The length of the CDR3 is 12 residues. CDR3 coding DNA: TGTGCCAGCAGCCAAGATGGCAAGACCCAGTACTTC. Protein product: CASSQDGKTQYF.

V gene TRBV6-6 combines with J gene TRBJ2-5; no definite D call. This CDR3 spans 15 amino acids. V lost 6 bases and J 5 bases, leaving 19 bases between the germline ends. CDR1 is MNHNY and CDR2 is SVGAGI in the germline V gene (reference sequence). This chain's CDR3 is CASSYNNLGWETQYF. CDR3 in DNA: TGTGCCAGCAGCTATAATAATCTCGGTTGGGAGACCCAGTACTTC.

J is TRBJ2-2 and V is TRBV6-5; maybe TRBD2 (6 bases). With 6 bases removed from V and 6 bases from J, the gap between germline ends came to 17 bases. The CDR3 contains 15 residues. Germline CDR1 reads MNHEY; CDR2 reads SVGAGI. CDR3 in amino acids: CASRFSGGIAGELFF. The CDR3 coding sequence is TGTGCCAGCAGGTTCTCCGGGGGAATCGCCGGGGAGCTGTTTTTT.

J is TRBJ1-1 and V is TRBV25-1; 7 bases are a match to TRBD1. CDR1 MGHDK and CDR2 SYGVNS come from the germline V gene. Trimming cost V 6 bases and J 1 base; bases outside gene matches: 5. This CDR3 region has 14 residues. CDR3: CASSAGGRNTEAFF. DNA for the CDR3: TGTGCCAGCAGCGCAGGGGGTCGGAACACTGAAGCTTTCTTT. The full variable domain, completed using reference TRBV25-1 and TRBJ1-1, is EADIYQTPRYLVIGTGKKITLECSQTMGHDKMYWYQQDPGMELHLIHYSYGVNSTEKGDLSSESTVSRIRTEHFPLTLESARPSHTSQYLCASSAGGRNTEAFFGQGTRLTVV.

The V gene is TRBV6-5, the J gene TRBJ2-4; a possible D gene is TRBD1 (5 bases). This CDR3 region has 15 residues. Germline loops: CDR1 MNHEY, CDR2 SVGAGI. Trimming removed 8 bases from V and 0 bases from J, with 14 bases in between. CDR3 sequence reads: CASSLTGLAKNIQYF. In DNA form, the CDR3 reads TGTGCCAGCTCCCTCACAGGCCTAGCCAAAAACATTCAGTACTTC.

The CDR3 bases are TGTGCCAGCAGCTTATACGGGGTTACCACCGGGGAGCTGTTTTTT. Amino acid sequence: CASSLYGVTTGELFF. The chain uses TRBV7-8 and TRBJ2-2; D possibly corresponds to TRBD2 (5 bases). Trimming removed 2 bases from V and 4 bases from J, with 11 bases in between. CDR3 size: 15 residues. The V gene's germline CDR1 is SGHVS and CDR2 FQNEAQ.

V and J are TRBV25-1 and TRBJ1-4, with 7 nucleotides matching TRBD1. Germline CDR1 reads MGHDK; CDR2 reads SYGVNS. With V trimmed by 4 bases and J by 4 bases, 9 bases remained unmatched. The CDR3 has 16 amino acids. CDR3 residues: CASSGTAGTDNEKLFF. The CDR3 DNA sequence: TGTGCCAGCAGTGGGACAGCCGGGACAGATAATGAAAAACTGTTTTTT.

Only a few counts were recorded for this clone. The rearrangement joins TRBV6-2 or TRBV6-3 to TRBJ2-5, with TRBD2 matching over 11 bases. The trim removed 5 bases at V and 4 bases at J, leaving 12 bases unmatched. The CDR3 is 17 amino acids. The germline CDR1 and CDR2 sequences are MNHEY and SVGEGT. The CDR3 DNA reads as TGTGCCAGCAGTCAGACCCAAGACGGACTAGCGGGAGAGACCCAGTACTTC. This translates into CASSQTQDGLAGETQYF.